The rows below give T cell receptor beta chains drawn from one sample of a study of blood T cell repertoires in COVID-19. TCRdb's copy holds only in-frame clones and misses some; the assay was immunoSEQ multiplex PCR. This table holds about 200,000 clones, approximately 85% found once. The sequenced sample consisted of PBMCs or T cells enriched from blood (not recorded which). The source is a man in his forties with acute COVID-19. CDR3s include the opening cysteine and the closing phenylalanine or tryptophan. The D gene is left open where the match is weak. Clone sizes are given selectively: once, few, many, or a class where the clone is expanded.

NA	TRBV4-1	NA	TRBJ2-7	TGCGCCAGCAGCCAAGATGTGCGTTCTCAGTACTTC	CASSQDVRSQYF
TRBD2	TRBV6-1	NA	TRBJ2-7	TGTGCCAGCAGTTCGACTAGCGGGAGAGGAGTGCAGTACTTC	CASSSTSGRGVQYF
NA	TRBV29-1	once	TRBJ2-7	TGCAGCGTTACGGTCGTTTTTACTCACTCTGAATCGTACGAGCAGTACTTC	CSVTVVFTHSESYEQYF
TRBD1	TRBV11-2	once	TRBJ2-7	TGTGCCAGCAGCCCCGGGACAGGGGGCGCGGGGGACTACGAGCAGTACTTC	CASSPGTGGAGDYEQYF
NA	TRBV29-1	NA	TRBJ2-1	TGCAGCGTGACAGGTTGGAATGAGCAGTTCTTC	CSVTGWNEQFF
NA	TRBV7-2	few	TRBJ2-1	TGTGCCAGCAGCTTCGAGGGTAGGTCCTACAATGAGCAGTTCTTC	CASSFEGRSYNEQFF
NA	TRBV14	NA	TRBJ2-5	TGTGCCAGCAGCCACCGTTCCTTGGGCCGAGAGACCCAGTACTTC	CASSHRSLGRETQYF
NA	TRBV7-8	NA	TRBJ2-1	TGTGCCAGCAGCTCCGTCACCACGAAAAACTACCAGTTCTTC	CASSSVTTKNYQFF
TRBD1	TRBV10-3	NA	TRBJ1-2	TGTGCCATCAGCGAACCGGACAGGGGGCGCGGCTACACCTTC	CAISEPDRGRGYTF
NA	TRBV24-1	NA	TRBJ2-1	TGTGCCACCAGTAGCGGTTACAATGAGCAGTTCTTC	CATSSGYNEQFF
NA	TRBV20-1	NA	TRBJ1-2	TGCAGTGCTAGTATCGGGAGGCAGGGCTACACCTTC	CSASIGRQGYTF
NA	TRBV7-2	NA	TRBJ1-5	TGTGCCAGCAGCTCACAGGGTTCGAGCAATCAGCCCCAGCATTTT	CASSSQGSSNQPQHF
NA	TRBV6-5	few	TRBJ1-5	TGTGCCAGCAGTTACCTCCCGGATCAGCCCCAGCATTTT	CASSYLPDQPQHF
TRBD1	TRBV19	few	TRBJ2-7	TGTGCCAGTAGTCGGACAGGGAGCTCCTACGAGCAGTACTTC	CASSRTGSSYEQYF
TRBD1	TRBV6-5	NA	TRBJ1-5	TGTGCCAGCAGTTCCGCGGGACAGGGTAATCAGCCCCAGCATTTT	CASSSAGQGNQPQHF
NA	TRBV7-9	NA	TRBJ2-5	TGTGCCAGCAGCTTAGTACTTCAAGAGACCCAGTACTTC	CASSLVLQETQYF
TRBD2	TRBV6-2/TRBV6-3	NA	TRBJ2-1	TGTGCCAGCAGTTTCGTGACTAGCGGGAGGGATGGGCAGTTCTTC	CASSFVTSGRDGQFF
NA	TRBV28	few	TRBJ1-5	TGTGCCAGCAGTTCTCCTCGGGTATTTACAAGCAATCAGCCCCAGCATTTT	CASSSPRVFTSNQPQHF
TRBD1	TRBV11-2	NA	TRBJ1-4	TGTGCCAGCAGCTTAGATAGAAGTGACAGGGATTTTTTT	CASSLDRSDRDFF
NA	TRBV12-5	once	TRBJ1-2	TGTGCTAGTGGCCCGGACACCTCTCACTATGGCTACACCTTC	CASGPDTSHYGYTF
TRBD1	TRBV6-6	once	TRBJ1-1	TGTGCCAGCAGTACGGAGGGGGGACAGTCGAACACTGAAGCTTTCTTT	CASSTEGGQSNTEAFF
NA	TRBV2	few	TRBJ1-3	TGTGCCAGCAGTCCGTCAGGGACAAAGACTGGAAACACCATATATTTT	CASSPSGTKTGNTIYF
NA	TRBV24-1	NA	TRBJ1-1	TGTGCCACCAGTGATTTACTGGGGGCGCGAACTGAAGCTTTCTTT	CATSDLLGARTEAFF
TRBD2	TRBV15	few	TRBJ2-2	TGTGCCACCGGAAGCGGGAGGACGAACACCGGGGAGCTGTTTTTT	CATGSGRTNTGELFF
NA	TRBV27	NA	TRBJ2-3	TGTGCCAGCAGTTTCCTCCGAGGCACAGATACGCAGTATTTT	CASSFLRGTDTQYF
TRBD1	TRBV7-3	NA	TRBJ1-1	TGTGCCAGCAGCCTACAGGGGACCACTGAAGCTTTCTTT	CASSLQGTTEAFF
TRBD2	TRBV6-2/TRBV6-3	NA	TRBJ2-7	TGTGCCAGCAGTTTGGTCCGCGGGAGGCGTCGCCACGAGCAGTACTTC	CASSLVRGRRRHEQYF
TRBD1	TRBV6-2/TRBV6-3	NA	TRBJ2-2	TGTGCCAGCAGTCAAAACCGGGACAGGATCTCGGACACCGGGGAGCTGTTTTTT	CASSQNRDRISDTGELFF
NA	TRBV6-5	NA	TRBJ1-2	TGTGCCAGCAGTTACTCCCCTGGAGGGGAGACTGGCTACACCTTC	CASSYSPGGETGYTF
NA	TRBV2	NA	TRBJ1-5	TGTGCCAGCAGTGATCACAGTAGCAATCAGCCCCAGCATTTT	CASSDHSSNQPQHF
NA	TRBV6-5	NA	TRBJ2-7	TGTGCCAGTTTTAAATCCGGAAAAGGGGACGAGCAGTACTTC	CASFKSGKGDEQYF
NA	TRBV28	NA	TRBJ2-1	TGTGCCAGCAGTTCCCAGATTTCCGAAAATGAGCAGTTCTTC	CASSSQISENEQFF
NA	TRBV7-2	NA	TRBJ2-1	TGTGCCAGCAGCTTAACAACTACCGAGCAGTTCTTC	CASSLTTTEQFF
TRBD1	TRBV7-2	NA	TRBJ2-1	TGTGCCAGCAGCTTAGTAGGGGGCGGCTACAATGAGCAGTTCTTC	CASSLVGGGYNEQFF
NA	TRBV2	NA	TRBJ2-1	TGTGCCAGCAGAAAGACAGAGAACTCCTACAATGAGCAGTTCTTC	CASRKTENSYNEQFF
TRBD2	TRBV30	NA	TRBJ2-5	TGTGCCTGGAGTGAGGGACTAGCGGAAACAGAGACCCAGTACTTC	CAWSEGLAETETQYF
NA	TRBV19	NA	TRBJ2-1	TGTGCCAGTAGTCCAGCGGACTACAATGAGCAGTTCTTC	CASSPADYNEQFF
TRBD1	TRBV6-5	once	TRBJ1-2	TGTGCCACGCGTCGAGGGGACAGCAGCTATGGCTACACCTTC	CATRRGDSSYGYTF
TRBD2	TRBV5-1	NA	TRBJ2-5	TGCGCCAGCAGCACCCAACTAGCGGGAGCGGAGGGAGAGACCCAGTACTTC	CASSTQLAGAEGETQYF
NA	TRBV7-8	NA	TRBJ2-2	TGTGCCAGCAGCCCCGGACTTGACACCGGGGAGCTGTTTTTT	CASSPGLDTGELFF
NA	TRBV7-2	once	TRBJ2-5	TGTGCCAGCAGCTTAGCGTGGGCCGAAGAGACCCAGTACTTC	CASSLAWAEETQYF
NA	TRBV18	NA	TRBJ2-1	TGTGCCAGCTCACCGAGGGACTTCAATGAGCAGTTCTTC	CASSPRDFNEQFF
NA	TRBV11-3	NA	TRBJ1-1	TGTGCCAGCAGCTTAAACCGGGGGAACACTGAAGCTTTCTTT	CASSLNRGNTEAFF
NA	TRBV6-1	NA	TRBJ2-3	TGTGCCAGCAGTGAGCGGACAGACACAGATACGCAGTATTTT	CASSERTDTDTQYF
NA	TRBV7-2	NA	TRBJ1-2	TGTGCCAGCAGCTTATCGCGACAGACCTATGGCTACACCTTC	CASSLSRQTYGYTF
NA	TRBV28	NA	TRBJ1-4	TGTGCCAGCAGTTTAGCCGGGACAACTAATGAAAAACTGTTTTTT	CASSLAGTTNEKLFF
NA	TRBV11-2	NA	TRBJ2-3	TGTGCCAGCAGCTCCCTAAGGGGTACGCAGTATTTT	CASSSLRGTQYF
NA	TRBV30	NA	TRBJ2-7	TGTGCCTGGAGTGATGTGAGGGCCCCCTACGAGCAGTACTTC	CAWSDVRAPYEQYF
NA	TRBV30	NA	TRBJ2-7	TGTGCCTGTTTCCGGGACAACTCCTACGAGCAGTACTTC	CACFRDNSYEQYF
TRBD1	TRBV9	NA	TRBJ1-2	TGTGCCAGCAGCGCGGGACAGGGTGACGGCTACACCTTC	CASSAGQGDGYTF
NA	TRBV28	once	TRBJ1-2	TGTGCCAGCAGTATTACACGGAGTGGAGGCTACACCTTC	CASSITRSGGYTF
TRBD1	TRBV5-1	NA	TRBJ2-7	TGCGCCAGCAGCTTGGGACAGGGGGCCTCCTACGAGCAGTACTTC	CASSLGQGASYEQYF
NA	TRBV5-8	NA	TRBJ2-7	TGTGCCAGCATCCGGACCCCGGGACTCTACGAGCAGTACTTC	CASIRTPGLYEQYF